Below, 20 T cell receptor beta chains from the same sample are listed, as sequenced in a study of blood T cell repertoires in COVID-19 (dated by TCRdb to 2018 to 2021). Receptor libraries were prepared by the immunoSEQ multiplex PCR assay. TCRdb stores this immuneACCESS table with in-frame sequences only. Part of the clones is absent; in the studies checked, under half of the shortfall reflects unresolved V genes, and no reason is known for the rest. The sample has 240,000 or so clones on record, about 86% of them singletons. More than 9.5% of the sample lies in the top ten. Sequencing input: peripheral blood. The receptor source for this set is an elderly woman with acute or convalescent COVID-19.

The V and J genes are TRBV5-4 and TRBJ2-1; TRBD2 agrees at 9 bases. The CDR3 loop spans 17 amino acids. Germline trimming cut 5 bases from V and 4 bases from J; bases unmatched to any gene: 13. The V gene's germline CDR1 is SGHNT and CDR2 YYREEE (reference sequence). The DNA of the CDR3 is TGTGCCAGCAGTTCGTACTTAGCGGGGGCCAAATACAATGAGCAGTTCTTC. As protein: CASSSYLAGAKYNEQFF.

This chain uses TRBV18 with TRBJ1-1; D possibly corresponds to TRBD1 (6 bases). The CDR3 has 14 residues. The V gene's germline CDR1 is KGHSH and CDR2 LQKENI. The germline V and J ends were trimmed by 2 bases and 8 bases, with 15 bases remaining between them. The chain's CDR3 is CASSPLGERGEAFF. DNA of the CDR3: TGTGCCAGCTCACCATTGGGGGAGAGGGGGGAAGCTTTCTTT. Full variable domain (outside the CDR3, taken from reference TRBV18 and TRBJ1-1): NAGVMQNPRHLVRRRGQEARLRCSPMKGHSHVYWYRQLPEEGLKFMVYLQKENIIDESGMPKERFSAEFPKEGPSILRIQQVVRGDSAAYFCASSPLGERGEAFFGQGTRLTVV.

The chain uses TRBV18 and TRBJ1-4, with 7 nucleotides matching TRBD1. This CDR3 contains 17 residues. V shed 4 bases, J shed 0 bases, and the junction held 8 bases outside the gene matches. Germline V gene sequence: CDR1 KGHSH, CDR2 LQKENI. This CDR3 is CASSRTTGQATNEKLFF. The CDR3 nucleotides read TGTGCCAGCTCACGTACGACAGGGCAAGCAACTAATGAAAAACTGTTTTTT.

This chain uses TRBV6-6 with TRBJ1-5, with TRBD1 matching 9 bases. CDR1 is MNHNY and CDR2 is SVGAGI in the germline V gene (reference sequence). Trimming removed 5 bases from V and 4 bases from J; junction bases left unmatched: 3. The CDR3 runs 14 residues. The CDR3 sequence: CASSRDRDNQPQHF. CDR3 DNA: TGTGCCAGCAGTCGGGACAGGGATAATCAGCCCCAGCATTTT.

This clone was counted at least ten times. CDR3 DNA sequence: TGTGCCAGCAGCCTCCCGGGACAGGCCCCCTACGAGCAGTACTTC. This sequence encodes CASSLPGQAPYEQYF. The chain employs TRBV14 and TRBJ2-7, with 8 bases aligning to TRBD1. Germline CDR1 and CDR2: SGHDN and FVKESK. The CDR3 is 15 amino acids. V trimming: 4 bases; J trimming: 2 bases; junction bases outside the gene matches: 7.

V and J are TRBV2 and TRBJ1-1; D unresolved. CDR1 and CDR2 from the germline V gene are SNHLY and FYNNEI. CDR3 size: 14 residues. Trimming removed 4 bases from V and 3 bases from J, with 12 bases in between. The CDR3 DNA sequence: TGTGCCAGCAGTGGGGCCAGATACTACACTGAAGCTTTCTTT. It yields the protein CASSGARYYTEAFF.

The genes are TRBV19 and TRBJ2-7; maybe TRBD2 (6 bases). Per germline, CDR1 LNHDA and CDR2 SQIVND (reference sequence). This CDR3 has 15 amino acids. V was clipped by 4 bases and J by 2 bases, with 15 bases between them. In DNA, the CDR3 is TGTGCCAGTAGTAAGGTAGCGGTGGACCCCTACGAGCAGTACTTC. This translates into CASSKVAVDPYEQYF.

V is TRBV5-1 and J is TRBJ2-1; 9 bases line up with TRBD2. The junction had 5 bases not matched to a gene; V was cut back by 1 base and J by 6 bases. Germline values: CDR1 SGHRS, CDR2 YFSETQ. CDR3 length equals 15 residues. DNA of the CDR3: TGCGCCAGCAGCTTGTTCCGGCGGGGGGGCAATGAGCAGTTCTTC. This codes for CASSLFRRGGNEQFF.

Of note for this clone: Sequence at one end of the junction differs from germline and may be a read error. The V call is TRBV27, the J call TRBJ1-1; 9 positions match TRBD1. This CDR3 spans 16 amino acids. Per germline, CDR1 MNHEY and CDR2 SMNVEV (reference sequence). The CDR3 reads CASSLYTTQGAARAFF. The CDR3 DNA sequence: TGTGCCAGCAGCTTATACACAACACAGGGGGCCGCACGAGCTTTCTTT.

V gene TRBV19 combines with J gene TRBJ2-2; 9 bases line up with TRBD2. After removal of 3 bases from V and 4 bases from J, the junction contained 6 bases not matched to a gene. This CDR3 has 16 residues. Looked up from germline, CDR1 is LNHDA and CDR2 is SQIVND (reference sequence). The CDR3 loop is CASSISRGGGTGELFF. Written as DNA, the CDR3 is TGTGCCAGTAGTATTTCTCGCGGGGGGGGCACCGGGGAGCTGTTTTTT.

The chain uses TRBV6-5 and TRBJ1-2, with 10 nucleotides matching TRBD1. Per germline, CDR1 MNHEY and CDR2 SVGAGI. The CDR3 runs to 16 residues. The junction had 1 base not matched to a gene; V was cut back by 0 bases and J by 0 bases. The CDR3 region is CASSYSTGGTNYGYTF. CDR3 in DNA: TGTGCCAGCAGTTACTCGACAGGGGGCACTAACTATGGCTACACCTTC.

The rearrangement joins TRBV5-4 to TRBJ2-1; TRBD2 agrees at 9 bases. This CDR3 spans 18 amino acids. With V trimmed by 1 base and J by 1 base, 9 bases remained unmatched. Germline values: CDR1 SGHNT, CDR2 YYREEE (reference sequence). CDR3 sequence reads: CASSLTLLAGLSYNEQFF. The CDR3 coding sequence is TGTGCCAGCAGCTTGACCCTTCTAGCGGGGCTTTCCTACAATGAGCAGTTCTTC.

This chain links TRBV14 with TRBJ2-3, with D possibly being TRBD2 (5 bases). With 2 bases removed from V and 0 bases from J, the gap between germline ends came to 9 bases. This CDR3 is 15 amino acids long. Germline lookup yields CDR1 SGHDN and CDR2 FVKESK. CDR3 residues: CASSQFRTSTDTQYF. In nucleotides, the CDR3 is TGTGCCAGCAGCCAATTTAGGACTAGCACAGATACGCAGTATTTT.

This sequence joins TRBV19 and TRBJ2-2, with D possibly being TRBD2 (5 bases). CDR1 is LNHDA and CDR2 is SQIVND in the germline V gene (reference sequence). Between the trimmed V and J ends, which lost 3 bases and 7 bases, there was a span of 12 bases. The CDR3 runs to 14 residues. The DNA of the CDR3 is TGTGCCAGTAGTATTGTAGGTCGGGACGGGGAGCTGTTTTTT. Amino acid sequence: CASSIVGRDGELFF.

The chain couples TRBV6-5 to TRBJ1-2, with unresolved D. The CDR3 extends over 15 amino acids. Germline CDR1 MNHEY, CDR2 SVGAGI. Trimming shortened V by 6 bases and J by 3 bases, and 17 bases separated the two germline ends. The CDR3 here is CASSIRGGSYYGYTF. CDR3 DNA: TGTGCCAGCAGCATCCGGGGAGGGTCATACTATGGCTACACCTTC.

The chain employs TRBV7-2 and TRBJ2-7; perhaps TRBD2 as D (6 bases). There are 13 residues in the CDR3. Trimming took off 4 bases at V and 7 bases at J, with 14 bases between the two ends. CDR1 SGHTA and CDR2 FQGNSA come from the germline V gene. For the CDR3, the DNA is TGTGCCAGCAGCTCCTCGGGCGCGGGGGAGCAGTACTTC. Translation gives CASSSSGAGEQYF.

The chain combines TRBV5-1 with TRBJ1-4; maybe TRBD1 (6 bases). V lost 1 base and J 7 bases, leaving 14 bases between the germline ends. The CDR3 covers 15 residues. The V gene's germline CDR1 is SGHRS and CDR2 YFSETQ. The CDR3 loop reads CASSLFGGQSEKLFF. Written as DNA, the CDR3 is TGCGCCAGCAGCTTGTTCGGGGGGCAGAGTGAAAAACTGTTTTTT.

The chain uses TRBV29-1 and TRBJ2-3; D might be TRBD2 (7 bases). Germline loops: CDR1 SQVTM, CDR2 ANQGSEA. The CDR3 loop spans 15 amino acids. V shed 3 bases and J shed 3 bases, with 16 bases lying between them. The CDR3 coding sequence is TGCAGCGTTGAGAGGGCCAGGGGAGGGACAGATACGCAGTATTTT. Translating it yields CSVERARGGTDTQYF.

DNA for the CDR3: TGTGCCAGCAGGCTGTCAGGGCAATTTTACGAGCAGTACTTC. Translation: CASRLSGQFYEQYF. The chain carries TRBV28 and TRBJ2-7, with D possibly matching TRBD1 (5 bases). Germline loops: CDR1 MDHEN, CDR2 SYDVKM. Deletions cut 6 bases from V and 4 bases from J, with 16 bases between. The CDR3 totals 14 residues.

In this sample, this clone turned up a few times. The rearrangement joins TRBV9 to TRBJ2-7; 8 positions agree with TRBD1. V was clipped by 2 bases and J by 2 bases; unmatched bases: 6. The germline CDR1 and CDR2 sequences are SGDLS and YYNGEE. This CDR3 contains 15 residues. The CDR3 nucleotides read TGTGCCAGCAGCGTTCTGGCAGGGGGCCCCTACGAGCAGTACTTC. Residues: CASSVLAGGPYEQYF. The full variable domain, its missing parts supplied by reference TRBV9 and TRBJ2-7, is DSGVTQTPKHLITATGQRVTLRCSPRSGDLSVYWYQQSLDQGLQFLIQYYNGEERAKGNILERFSAQQFPDLHSELNLSSLELGDSALYFCASSVLAGGPYEQYFGPGTRLTVT.